A single T cell receptor (beta chain) is shown here with its context. No antigen is known for it. The data belong to a study of shared clonotypes between healthy human individuals. The study's findings and limits: Genetic and exposure-history diversity was limited by the few donors.

Once extracted for a subset, genomic DNA was divided evenly among several immunoSEQ plates. Each unsorted PBMC replicate got 300 ng genomic DNA, tens of thousands of genomes. It was on ten immunoSEQ deep assay plates that unsorted PBMC DNA was sequenced. TCRdb's table, derived via immunoSEQ multiplex PCR, lists solely in-frame clones and lacks some. Among 450,000 to 500,000 clones, almost 80% were seen once, and the ten largest hold about 12%. Germline CDR1 MNHEY, CDR2 SMNVEV (reference sequence). This CDR3 spans 13 amino acids. The V end was cut by 5 bases, the J end by 1 base, with 8 bases between. This chain links TRBV27 with TRBJ1-1; D remains unclear. The clonotype was recovered from a woman between 40 and 55 years old in good health. Some clones in this sample may be carry-over from other donors' samples. The sequencing sample was made of PBMCs. The CDR3 region is CASSVHGNTEAFF. CDR3 sequence (DNA): TGTGCCAGCAGTGTCCACGGGAACACTGAAGCTTTCTTT.